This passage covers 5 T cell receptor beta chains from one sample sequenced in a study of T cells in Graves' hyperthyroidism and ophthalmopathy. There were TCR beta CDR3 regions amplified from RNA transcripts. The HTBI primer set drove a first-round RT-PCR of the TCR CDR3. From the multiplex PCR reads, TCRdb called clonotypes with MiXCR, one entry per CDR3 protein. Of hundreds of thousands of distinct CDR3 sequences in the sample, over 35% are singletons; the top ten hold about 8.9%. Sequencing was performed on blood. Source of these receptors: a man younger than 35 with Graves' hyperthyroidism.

CDR3 sequence (DNA): TGCACCGGGACAGGGTCCTACGAGCAGTACTTC. This codes for CTGTGSYEQYF. The chain carries TRBV29-1 and TRBJ2-7; 9 bases align to TRBD1. CDR3 length equals 11 residues. The germline CDR1 and CDR2 sequences are SQVTM and ANQGSEA.

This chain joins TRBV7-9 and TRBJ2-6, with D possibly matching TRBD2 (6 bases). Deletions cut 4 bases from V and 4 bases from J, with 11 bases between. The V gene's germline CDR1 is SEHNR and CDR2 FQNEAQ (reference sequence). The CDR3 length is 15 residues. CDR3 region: CASSSGRGGANVLTF. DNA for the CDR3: TGTGCCAGCAGCTCGGGGCGGGGAGGGGCCAACGTCCTGACTTTC.

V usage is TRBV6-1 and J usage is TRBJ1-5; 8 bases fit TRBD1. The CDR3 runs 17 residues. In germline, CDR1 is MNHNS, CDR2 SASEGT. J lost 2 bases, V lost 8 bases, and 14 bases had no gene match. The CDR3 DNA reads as TGTGCCAGCCGGACAGGGAATGATATTTTGCGCAATCAGCCCCAGCATTTT. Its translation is CASRTGNDILRNQPQHF.

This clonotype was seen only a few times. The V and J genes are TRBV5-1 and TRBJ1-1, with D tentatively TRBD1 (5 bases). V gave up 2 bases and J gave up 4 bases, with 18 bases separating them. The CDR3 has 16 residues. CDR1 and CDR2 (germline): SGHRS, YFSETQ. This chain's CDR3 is CASSFFGTVVITEAFF. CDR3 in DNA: TGCGCCAGCAGCTTCTTTGGGACCGTTGTGATCACTGAAGCTTTCTTT.

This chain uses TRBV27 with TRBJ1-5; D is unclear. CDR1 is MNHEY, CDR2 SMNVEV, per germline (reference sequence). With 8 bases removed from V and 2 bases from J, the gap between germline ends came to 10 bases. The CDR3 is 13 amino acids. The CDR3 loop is CASAAFGNQPQHF. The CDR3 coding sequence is TGTGCCAGCGCTGCCTTTGGCAATCAGCCCCAGCATTTT.